The clone carrying this TCR beta chain appeared many times. Its specificity is unknown. Sorted inputs of about 20,000 to 1,000,000 cells, with 10%, 30% or 50% RNA, yielded naive CD8 libraries. The data stem from a study of molecular identifiers for immune sequencing clone quantification. General study results and limits: More than 97% of effector molecules, versus under 1% of naive-cell molecules, belonged to clones above 20 RNA copies.

Bulk TCR library preparation followed previously described methods with listed TCR primers. Via MiXCR, TCRdb re-called the PCR reads, giving one row per CDR3 protein. Of roughly 320,000 distinct CDR3 sequences listed, 20% to 25% are singletons. Germline V CDR1 and CDR2: SQVTM, ANQGSEA. V was pared by 3 bases and J by 2 bases, with 17 bases of the junction left unmatched. This CDR3 spans 19 amino acids. This chain connects TRBV29-1 to TRBJ2-1, with TRBD1 matching 9 bases. This receptor was taken from a human donor in good health. Some libraries in this study had Jurkat cell RNA spiked in. Sample: naive CD8+ T cells from blood, with Jurkat cell RNA spiked in. Subset: FACS-sorted CD8+CD4-CCR7+CD45RA+ naive T cells. CDR3 nucleotide sequence: TGCAGCGTTGATGGATGGGACAGGGTAGCAAGCGGAGCCTACAATGAGCAGTTCTTC. Translating gives CSVDGWDRVASGAYNEQFF.